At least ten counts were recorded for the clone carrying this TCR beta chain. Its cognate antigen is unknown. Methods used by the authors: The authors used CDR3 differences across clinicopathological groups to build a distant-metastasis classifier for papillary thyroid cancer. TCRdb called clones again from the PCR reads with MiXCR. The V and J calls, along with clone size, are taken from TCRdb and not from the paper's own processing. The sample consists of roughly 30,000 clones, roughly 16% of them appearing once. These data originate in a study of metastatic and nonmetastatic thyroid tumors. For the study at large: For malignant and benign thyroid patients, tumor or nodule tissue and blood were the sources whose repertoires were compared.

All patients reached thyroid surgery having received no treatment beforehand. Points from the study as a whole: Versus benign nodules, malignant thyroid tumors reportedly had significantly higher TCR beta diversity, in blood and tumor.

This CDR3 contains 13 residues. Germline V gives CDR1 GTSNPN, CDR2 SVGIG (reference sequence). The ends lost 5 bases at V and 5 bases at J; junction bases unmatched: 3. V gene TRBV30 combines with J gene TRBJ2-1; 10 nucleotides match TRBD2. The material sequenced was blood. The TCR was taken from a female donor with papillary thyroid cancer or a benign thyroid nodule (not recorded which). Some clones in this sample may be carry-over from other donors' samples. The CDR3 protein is CAWGLAVDNEQFF. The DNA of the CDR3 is TGTGCCTGGGGACTAGCGGTCGACAATGAGCAGTTCTTC.